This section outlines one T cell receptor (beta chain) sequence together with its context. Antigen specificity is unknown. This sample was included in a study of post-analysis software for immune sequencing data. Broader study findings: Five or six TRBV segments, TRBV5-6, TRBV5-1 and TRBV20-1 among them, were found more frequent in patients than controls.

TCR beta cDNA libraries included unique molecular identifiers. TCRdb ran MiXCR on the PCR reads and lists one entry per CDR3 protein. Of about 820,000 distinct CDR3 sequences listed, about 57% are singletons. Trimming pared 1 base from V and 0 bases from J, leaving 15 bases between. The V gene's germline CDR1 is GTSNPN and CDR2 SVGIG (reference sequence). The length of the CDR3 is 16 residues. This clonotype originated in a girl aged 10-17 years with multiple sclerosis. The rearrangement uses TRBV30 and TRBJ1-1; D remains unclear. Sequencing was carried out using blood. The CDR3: CAWSDPGRRMNTEAFF. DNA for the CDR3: TGTGCCTGGAGTGATCCGGGCCGGCGCATGAACACTGAAGCTTTCTTT.